The 18 T cell receptor beta chains below were found in one sample sequenced in a study of identical twins (TCRdb year 2016). The method was 5' RACE. The reads were generated on an Illumina HiSeq 2000. TCRdb redid the processing of the public reads, applying fastp at Q25 and MiXCR, and retained in-frame beta chains. Identical CDR3 protein sequences are pooled into one entry, listed with their most common genes and DNA. Across this sample there are roughly 470,000 distinct CDR3 sequences, with around 15% seen only once. Together, the top ten hold about 0.97% of the sample. This sample also belongs to another study, concerning yellow fever vaccine responses in identical twins.

The sequenced material came from CD4+ T cells sorted from blood. These receptors came from a woman aged 18-35 years in good health.

This clonotype was seen more than once but under ten times. The CDR3 protein is CASRGPGLTFTDTQYF. The CDR3 DNA reads TGTGCCAGCAGGGGGCCGGGACTGACATTCACAGATACGCAGTATTTT. The chain has TRBV6-2 or TRBV6-3 and TRBJ2-3, with D tentatively TRBD2 (6 bases). This CDR3 comprises 16 residues. With 6 bases removed from V and 2 bases from J, the gap between germline ends came to 18 bases. From germline, CDR1 is MNHEY and CDR2 SVGEGT.

This sequence joins TRBV7-2 and TRBJ2-3; D remains ambiguous. The germline gives CDR1 SGHTA, CDR2 FQGNSA. This CDR3 comprises 14 residues. Trimming stripped 5 bases from V and 0 bases from J, with 9 bases between. CDR3 residues: CASSPDFSTDTQYF. The CDR3 region has the DNA TGTGCCAGCAGCCCCGATTTTAGCACAGATACGCAGTATTTT.

The CDR3 DNA reads TGTGCCAGCAGCTTAAGCGGACAGGGAACTGAAGCTTTCTTT. Encoded protein: CASSLSGQGTEAFF. V gene TRBV7-3 combines with J gene TRBJ1-1; 8 bases map to TRBD1. The V and J ends lost 1 base and 5 bases, in that order; junction bases with no gene match: 3. The CDR3 consists of 14 residues. CDR1 is SGHTA and CDR2 is FQGTGA in the germline V gene.

This clonotype was seen a handful of times. V usage is TRBV7-9 and J usage is TRBJ2-1; possible D gene TRBD1, 5 bases. In germline, CDR1 is SEHNR, CDR2 FQNEAQ (reference sequence). The CDR3 spans 14 residues. Trimming shortened V by 5 bases and J by 1 base, and 9 bases separated the two germline ends. This chain's CDR3 is CASSVGDSYNEQFF. For the CDR3, the DNA is TGTGCCAGCAGCGTAGGGGATTCCTACAATGAGCAGTTCTTC.

The table lists this clonotype with a few counts. The chain couples TRBV3-1 to TRBJ2-7; D uncertain. The CDR3 sequence is 14 residues long. In germline, CDR1 is LGHDT, CDR2 YNNKEL (reference sequence). Deletions cut 1 base from V and 2 bases from J, with 9 bases between. The CDR3 spells CASSQGGGPYEQYF. In DNA, the CDR3 is TGTGCCAGCAGCCAAGGTGGCGGACCCTACGAGCAGTACTTC.

The chain combines TRBV4-2 with TRBJ2-5, with TRBD1 identical over 7 bases. The CDR3 runs 15 residues. Trimming took 0 bases from V and 0 from J; bases not matched to a gene: 1. Per germline, CDR1 LGHNA and CDR2 YNFKEQ. CDR3 amino acids: CASSQDDRDQETQYF. The CDR3 DNA sequence: TGTGCCAGCAGCCAAGACGACAGGGACCAAGAGACCCAGTACTTC.

The chain links TRBV12-3 or TRBV12-4 to TRBJ1-2; possible D gene TRBD1, 6 bases. CDR3 length equals 15 residues. Trimming took 1 base from V and 6 from J, leaving 15 bases between them. CDR3 nucleotide sequence: TGTGCCAGCAGTTTAGAGAGGGGGGGATTGGATGGCTACACCTTC. This encodes CASSLERGGLDGYTF.

This clonotype was picked up a small number of times. V is TRBV27 and J is TRBJ2-6; no clear D. Germline-derived CDR1 and CDR2 are MNHEY and SMNVEV (reference sequence). V lost 6 bases, J lost 1 base, and 13 bases lay in between. The CDR3 sequence is 16 residues long. DNA for the CDR3: TGTGCCAGCAGGCCGGGCAGGCTTTCTGGGGCCAACGTCCTGACTTTC. This sequence encodes CASRPGRLSGANVLTF.

V is TRBV5-8 and J is TRBJ1-6; 8 bases are a match to TRBD1. The V and J ends lost 4 bases and 9 bases, in that order; junction bases with no gene match: 6. The CDR3 spans 14 residues. Germline values: CDR1 SGHTS, CDR2 YDEGEE. The CDR3 nucleotides are TGTGCCAGCAGCCTAGACAGGGGAGGTTCACCCCTCCACTTT. Its translation is CASSLDRGGSPLHF.

The chain is built from TRBV7-2 and TRBJ2-3; D not resolved. Germline values: CDR1 SGHTA, CDR2 FQGNSA. The CDR3 is 13 amino acids. Trimming removed 2 bases from V and 3 bases from J, with 6 bases in between. This chain's CDR3 is CASSLMTTDTQYF. In DNA, the CDR3 is TGTGCCAGCAGCTTAATGACTACAGATACGCAGTATTTT.

The V and J genes are TRBV5-1 and TRBJ2-3; unclear D gene. CDR1 and CDR2 from the germline V gene are SGHRS and YFSETQ. Deletions cut 1 base from V and 4 bases from J, with 13 bases between. The CDR3 runs to 15 residues. The chain's CDR3 is CASSLTLKNADTQYF. The CDR3 DNA reads as TGCGCCAGCAGCTTGACCCTTAAAAACGCAGATACGCAGTATTTT.

This clonotype was found a few times. The J gene is TRBJ1-4, the V gene TRBV6-1; a weak D match, TRBD1 (6 bases). Germline CDR1 MNHNS, CDR2 SASEGT. The CDR3 is made up of 14 amino acids. The ends were cut back, 6 bases at V and 11 bases at J, with 19 bases in the middle. The CDR3 loop is CASRPTTGAGKLFF. The CDR3, as DNA: TGTGCCAGCAGACCCACGACAGGTGCTGGGAAACTGTTTTTT.

This chain connects TRBV6-4 to TRBJ1-2, with D tentatively TRBD1 (5 bases). Germline V lookup: CDR1 MRHNA, CDR2 SNTAGT. Trimming took 5 bases from V and 8 from J, leaving 18 bases between them. CDR3 size: 14 residues. The CDR3 DNA reads as TGTGCCAGCAGTCGACTGGGGACCGGCTGGGGCTACACCTTC. It yields the protein CASSRLGTGWGYTF.

This clonotype was detected a few times. The chain uses TRBV16 and TRBJ2-4; 10 bases map to TRBD1. V was clipped by 0 bases and J by 8 bases; unmatched bases: 4. This CDR3 spans 15 amino acids. Germline V gene data show CDR1 as KGHSY and CDR2 as FQNENV. CDR3 residues: CASSQSGQGSYIQYF. CDR3 coding DNA: TGTGCCAGCAGCCAATCGGGACAGGGGAGTTACATTCAGTACTTC. Variable domain in full (rest from reference TRBV16 and TRBJ2-4): GEEVAQTPKHLVRGEGQKAKLYCAPIKGHSYVFWYQQVLKNEFKFLISFQNENVFDETGMPKERFSAKCLPNSPCSLEIQATKLEDSAVYFCASSQSGQGSYIQYFGAGTRLSVL.

This chain connects TRBV9 to TRBJ2-3; 7 bases fit TRBD2. J was trimmed by 3 bases and V by 4 bases; bases with no gene match: 11. CDR1 SGDLS and CDR2 YYNGEE come from the germline V gene. The CDR3 totals 16 residues. CDR3 DNA: TGTGCCAGCAGCCCCTTGGCGGGGGTTGGAACAGATACGCAGTATTTT. Its translation is CASSPLAGVGTDTQYF.

This clonotype was detected a few times. The chain recombines TRBV19 with TRBJ2-5; D is uncertain. Per germline, CDR1 LNHDA and CDR2 SQIVND (reference sequence). The length of the CDR3 is 13 residues. V was shortened by 5 bases and J by 4 bases, with 11 bases between the two germline ends. CDR3 amino acids: CASSFGDRETQYF. DNA for the CDR3: TGTGCCAGTAGTTTTGGGGATCGAGAGACCCAGTACTTC.

The rearrangement links TRBV30 to TRBJ2-7; no clear D gene. Looked up from germline, CDR1 is GTSNPN and CDR2 is SVGIG (reference sequence). V was shortened by 0 bases and J by 2 bases, with 11 bases between the two germline ends. This CDR3 has 14 amino acids. The CDR3, as DNA: TGTGCCTGGAGTGTGAAGGCCGGCACCTACGAGCAGTACTTC. This sequence encodes CAWSVKAGTYEQYF.

This sequence joins TRBV20-1 and TRBJ2-5, with TRBD1 matching 7 bases. CDR3 size: 15 residues. Germline V gene lookup returns CDR1 DFQATT and CDR2 SNEGSKA (reference sequence). The V segment lost 0 bases and the J segment 5 bases; nucleotides outside the gene matches: 9. CDR3 protein: CSAREGHRGKETQYF. The CDR3 DNA is TGCAGTGCTAGAGAAGGGCACAGGGGAAAGGAGACCCAGTACTTC.